The sample holds a few counts of the clone carrying this TCR beta chain. Its antigen remains unknown. This sample stems from a study of T cell repertoires in cytomegalovirus infection. Study details: Well-studied HLA-B-restricted CMV epitopes were used in the study alongside recently identified HLA-C-restricted ones. Regarding the study as a whole: Carriers of CMV and the relevant HLA type were discriminated by public TCR beta frequency. It was HLA-C-restricted CMV-specific TCR beta clonotypes that dominated the response ex vivo.

The germline CDR1 and CDR2 sequences are ENHRY and SYGVKD. Deletions cut 10 bases from V and 1 base from J, with 19 bases between. This CDR3 is 15 amino acids long. TCRdb passed the reads through MiXCR, listing each CDR3 protein once. This table has around 500,000 distinct CDR3 sequences, under 45% appearing once. V and J are TRBV10-3 and TRBJ1-1; no clear D gene. The sample here was cultured PBMCs, taken from culture after CMV antigen stimulation. The TCR originated in a human donor in good health (CMV status not recorded). Some clones in this sample may be carry-over from other donors' samples. The CDR3 sequence is CATQPDARGNTEAFF. The CDR3 coding sequence is TGTGCCACCCAACCGGATGCCCGTGGGAACACTGAAGCTTTCTTT.